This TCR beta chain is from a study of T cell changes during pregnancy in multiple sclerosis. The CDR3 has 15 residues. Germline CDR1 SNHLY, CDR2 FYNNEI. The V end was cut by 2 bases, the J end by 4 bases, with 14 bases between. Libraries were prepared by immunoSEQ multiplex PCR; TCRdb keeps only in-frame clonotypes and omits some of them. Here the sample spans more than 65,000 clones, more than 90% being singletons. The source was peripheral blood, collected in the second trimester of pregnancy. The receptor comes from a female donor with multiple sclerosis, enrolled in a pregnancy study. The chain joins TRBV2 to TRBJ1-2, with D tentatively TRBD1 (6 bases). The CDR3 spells CASSEPRGDSYGYTF. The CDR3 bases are TGTGCCAGCAGTGAACCCAGGGGCGACAGCTATGGCTACACCTTC.